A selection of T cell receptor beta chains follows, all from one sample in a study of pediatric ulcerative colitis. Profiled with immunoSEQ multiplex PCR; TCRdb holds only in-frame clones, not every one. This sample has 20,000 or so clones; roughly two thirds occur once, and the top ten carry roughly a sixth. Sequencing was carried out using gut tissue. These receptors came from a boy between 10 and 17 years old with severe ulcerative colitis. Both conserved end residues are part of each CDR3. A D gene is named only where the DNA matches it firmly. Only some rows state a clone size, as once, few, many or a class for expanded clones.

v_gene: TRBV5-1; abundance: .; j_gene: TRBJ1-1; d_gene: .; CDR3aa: CASSLQQGIEAFF; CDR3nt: TGCGCCAGCAGCTTACAACAGGGTATTGAAGCTTTCTTT
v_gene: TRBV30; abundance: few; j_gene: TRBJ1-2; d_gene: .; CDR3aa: CAWSVLGTGYTF; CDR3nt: TGTGCCTGGAGTGTACTTGGGACCGGCTACACCTTC
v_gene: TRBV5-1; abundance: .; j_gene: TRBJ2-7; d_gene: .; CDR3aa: CASSSSYEQYF; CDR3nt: TGCGCCAGCAGCAGCTCCTACGAGCAGTACTTC
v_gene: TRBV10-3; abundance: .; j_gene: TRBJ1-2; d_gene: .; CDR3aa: CAISEDSVRGYTF; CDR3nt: TGTGCCATCAGTGAGGATAGTGTGCGGGGCTACACCTTC
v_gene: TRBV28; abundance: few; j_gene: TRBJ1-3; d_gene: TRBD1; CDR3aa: CASSPYRGVSGNTIYF; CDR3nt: TGTGCCAGCAGTCCGTACAGGGGAGTCTCTGGAAACACCATATATTTT
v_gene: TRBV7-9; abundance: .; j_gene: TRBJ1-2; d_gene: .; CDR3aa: CASSVGWAGDGYTF; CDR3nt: TGTGCCAGCAGCGTAGGGTGGGCAGGTGATGGCTACACCTTC
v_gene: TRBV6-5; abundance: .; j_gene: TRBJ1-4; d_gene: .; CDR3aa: CASRRDMDEKLFF; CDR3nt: TGTGCCAGCAGAAGGGACATGGATGAAAAACTGTTTTTT
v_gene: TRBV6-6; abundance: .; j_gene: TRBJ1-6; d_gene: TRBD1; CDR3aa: CASSYSGTGISPLHF; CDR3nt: TGTGCCAGCAGTTACTCGGGGACAGGGATTTCACCCCTCCACTTT
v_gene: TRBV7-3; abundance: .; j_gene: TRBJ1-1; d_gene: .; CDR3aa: CASSPLGYTEAFF; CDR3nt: TGTGCCAGCAGCCCCCTAGGGTACACTGAAGCTTTCTTT
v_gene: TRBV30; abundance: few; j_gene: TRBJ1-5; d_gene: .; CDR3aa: CAWAIKANQPQHF; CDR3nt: TGTGCCTGGGCTATTAAAGCGAATCAGCCCCAGCATTTT
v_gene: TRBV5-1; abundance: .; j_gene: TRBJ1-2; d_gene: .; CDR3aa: CASSLYRDGYTF; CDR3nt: TGCGCCAGCAGCTTGTATAGGGACGGCTACACCTTC
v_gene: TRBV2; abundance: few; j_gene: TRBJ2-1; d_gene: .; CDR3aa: CASSGGVSRYNEQFF; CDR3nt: TGTGCCAGCAGTGGAGGTGTCAGCAGGTACAATGAGCAGTTCTTC
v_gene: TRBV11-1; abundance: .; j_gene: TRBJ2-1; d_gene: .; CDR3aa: CASSRYYNEQFF; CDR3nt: TGTGCCAGCAGCCGATACTACAATGAGCAGTTCTTC
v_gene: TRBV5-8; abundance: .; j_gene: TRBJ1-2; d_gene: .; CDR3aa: CASSPRTDYGYTF; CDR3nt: TGTGCCAGCAGCCCTAGGACAGACTATGGCTACACCTTC
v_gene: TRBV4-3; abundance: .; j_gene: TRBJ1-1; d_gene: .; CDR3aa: CASSQERASREAFF; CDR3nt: TGCGCCAGCAGCCAAGAGCGCGCGAGCAGGGAAGCTTTCTTT
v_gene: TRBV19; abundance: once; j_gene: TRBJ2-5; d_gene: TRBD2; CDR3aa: CASSIGLAGGQETQYF; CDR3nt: TGTGCCAGTAGTATCGGACTAGCGGGGGGGCAGGAGACCCAGTACTTC
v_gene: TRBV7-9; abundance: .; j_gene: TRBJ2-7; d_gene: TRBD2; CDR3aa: CASSPPAGGSYEQYF; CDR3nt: TGTGCCAGCAGCCCCCCAGCGGGGGGCTCCTACGAGCAGTACTTC
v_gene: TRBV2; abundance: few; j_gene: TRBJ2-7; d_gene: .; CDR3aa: CASSGEGVEQYF; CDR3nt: TGTGCCAGCAGTGGGGAAGGGGTCGAGCAGTACTTC
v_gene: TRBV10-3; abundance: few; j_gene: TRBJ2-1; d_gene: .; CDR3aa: CAISVLGRGETYNEQFF; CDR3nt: TGTGCCATCAGTGTCCTGGGGAGGGGGGAAACCTACAATGAGCAGTTCTTC
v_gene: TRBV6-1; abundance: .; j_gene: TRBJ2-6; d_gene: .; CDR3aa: CASEGPGANVLTF; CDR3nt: TGTGCCAGCGAGGGGCCTGGGGCCAACGTCCTGACTTTC
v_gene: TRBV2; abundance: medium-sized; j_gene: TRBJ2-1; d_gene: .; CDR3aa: CASSVDSSYNEQFF; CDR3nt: TGTGCCAGCAGTGTAGACAGCTCCTACAATGAGCAGTTCTTC
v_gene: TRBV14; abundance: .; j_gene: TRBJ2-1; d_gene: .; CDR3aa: CASSQGLGKAVEQFF; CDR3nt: TGTGCCAGCAGCCAAGGTCTGGGGAAGGCGGTTGAGCAGTTCTTC
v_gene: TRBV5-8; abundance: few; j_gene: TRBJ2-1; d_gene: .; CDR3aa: CANLGVTARNEQFF; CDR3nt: TGTGCCAACCTCGGGGTCACAGCCCGTAATGAGCAGTTCTTC
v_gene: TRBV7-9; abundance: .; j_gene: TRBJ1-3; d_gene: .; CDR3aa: CASRIGTGNSGNTIYF; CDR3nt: TGTGCCAGCAGAATAGGAACAGGGAATAGTGGAAACACCATATATTTT